The subject of this entry is one TCR beta chain. Its antigen is unidentified. Profiling relied on immunoSEQ multiplex PCR, and the TCRdb table lists in-frame clones only, not all of them. The data show around 50,000 clones, with roughly 77% seen just once and more than 0.65% held by the top ten. The CDR3 totals 14 residues. Trimming took off 3 bases at V and 5 bases at J, with 13 bases between the two ends. Germline V lookup: CDR1 KGHSH, CDR2 LQKENI. The sample comes from a study of OX40 agonist ivuxolimab in advanced cancers. General study findings and limits: The investigators did not determine what antigen specificity the expanded peripheral T cells had. Average numbers of expanded clones were greater in CD8+ T cells than in CD4+. Clonal expansion was among the lowest in partial responders at 0.1-3.0 mg/kg, especially CD8+.

The sequenced sample was CD4+ or CD8+ T cells sorted from blood, obtained in a trial of the OX40 agonist ivuxolimab. V gene TRBV18 combines with J gene TRBJ2-5, with a possible D match to TRBD1 (6 bases). This TCR came from an adult with an advanced solid tumor such as melanoma, head and neck, liver or kidney cancer. The chain's CDR3 is CASSPDGGRETQYF. CDR3 sequence (DNA): TGTGCCAGCTCACCGGATGGGGGCCGCGAGACCCAGTACTTC.